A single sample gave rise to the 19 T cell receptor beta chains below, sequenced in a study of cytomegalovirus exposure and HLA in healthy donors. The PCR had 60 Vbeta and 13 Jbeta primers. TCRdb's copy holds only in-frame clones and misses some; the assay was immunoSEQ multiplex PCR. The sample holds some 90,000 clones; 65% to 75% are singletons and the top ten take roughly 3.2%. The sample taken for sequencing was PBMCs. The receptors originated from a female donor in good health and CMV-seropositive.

The CDR3 DNA sequence: TGTGCCAGCAGTTTACTAGCCGAGGAGTTCTTC. It translates to CASSLLAEEFF. The genes are TRBV6-6 and TRBJ2-1; a weak D match, TRBD2 (6 bases). There are 11 residues in the CDR3. Germline CDR1 reads MNHNY; CDR2 reads SVGAGI (reference sequence). Trimming removed 4 bases at V and 14 bases at J, with 12 bases between.

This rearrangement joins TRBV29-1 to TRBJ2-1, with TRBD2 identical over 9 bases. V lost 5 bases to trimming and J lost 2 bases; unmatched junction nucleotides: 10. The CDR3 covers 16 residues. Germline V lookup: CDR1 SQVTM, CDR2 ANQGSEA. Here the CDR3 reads CSVRLADPSTYNEQFF. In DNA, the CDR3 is TGCAGCGTTCGACTAGCGGATCCCTCTACCTACAATGAGCAGTTCTTC.

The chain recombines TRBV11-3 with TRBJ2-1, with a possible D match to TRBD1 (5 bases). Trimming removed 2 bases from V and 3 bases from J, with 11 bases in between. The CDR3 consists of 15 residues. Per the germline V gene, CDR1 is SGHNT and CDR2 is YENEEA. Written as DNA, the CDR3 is TGTGCCAGCAGCTTACTTTCAGGGAACTACAATGAGCAGTTCTTC. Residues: CASSLLSGNYNEQFF.

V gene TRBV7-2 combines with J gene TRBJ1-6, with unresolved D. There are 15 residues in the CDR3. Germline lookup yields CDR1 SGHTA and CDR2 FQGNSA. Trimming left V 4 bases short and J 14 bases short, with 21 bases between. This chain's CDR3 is CASSSPIDSVWALHF. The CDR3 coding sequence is TGTGCCAGCAGCTCTCCAATCGACTCGGTGTGGGCCCTCCACTTT.

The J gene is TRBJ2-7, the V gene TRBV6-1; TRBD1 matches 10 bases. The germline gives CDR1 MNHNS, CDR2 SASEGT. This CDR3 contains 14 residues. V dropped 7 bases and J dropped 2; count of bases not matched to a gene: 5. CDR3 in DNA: TGTGCCAGCACTCCGGGACAGGGGACCTACGAGCAGTACTTC. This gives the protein CASTPGQGTYEQYF.

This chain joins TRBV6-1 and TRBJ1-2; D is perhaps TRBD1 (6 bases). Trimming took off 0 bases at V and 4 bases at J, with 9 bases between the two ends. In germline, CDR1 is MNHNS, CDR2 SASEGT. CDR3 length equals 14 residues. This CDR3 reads CASSEAQGTYGYTF. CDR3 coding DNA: TGTGCCAGCAGTGAAGCCCAGGGGACCTATGGCTACACCTTC.

The CDR3 here is CASSFAANTEAFF. The CDR3 bases are TGTGCCAGCAGCTTCGCGGCAAACACTGAAGCTTTCTTT. The chain uses TRBV7-3 and TRBJ1-1; D is uncertain. V lost 3 bases and J 2 bases, leaving 7 bases between the germline ends. From germline, CDR1 is SGHTA and CDR2 FQGTGA. The CDR3 runs to 13 residues.

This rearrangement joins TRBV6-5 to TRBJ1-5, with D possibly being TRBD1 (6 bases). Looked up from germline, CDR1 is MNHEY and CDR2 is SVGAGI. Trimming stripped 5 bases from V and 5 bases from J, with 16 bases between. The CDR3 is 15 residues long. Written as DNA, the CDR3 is TGTGCCAGCAGTCCCTCGACAGGCCGCCATCAGCCCCAGCATTTT. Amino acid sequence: CASSPSTGRHQPQHF.

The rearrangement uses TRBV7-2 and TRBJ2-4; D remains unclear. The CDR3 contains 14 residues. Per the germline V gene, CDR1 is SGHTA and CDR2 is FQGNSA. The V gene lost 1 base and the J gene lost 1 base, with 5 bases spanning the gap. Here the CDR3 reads CASSLGQAKNIQYF. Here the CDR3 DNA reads TGTGCCAGCAGCTTAGGGCAGGCCAAAAACATTCAGTACTTC.

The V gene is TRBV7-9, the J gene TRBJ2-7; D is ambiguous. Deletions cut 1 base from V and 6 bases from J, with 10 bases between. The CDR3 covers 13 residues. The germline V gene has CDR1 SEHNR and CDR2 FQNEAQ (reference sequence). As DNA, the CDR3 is TGTGCCAGCAGCTTAGTTGTGCCAGGCGAGCAGTACTTC. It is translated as CASSLVVPGEQYF. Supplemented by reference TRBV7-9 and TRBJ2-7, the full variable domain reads DTGVSQNPRHKITKRGQNVTFRCDPISEHNRLYWYRQTLGQGPEFLTYFQNEAQLEKSRLLSDRFSAERPKGSFSTLEIQRTEQGDSAMYLCASSLVVPGEQYFGPGTRLTVT.

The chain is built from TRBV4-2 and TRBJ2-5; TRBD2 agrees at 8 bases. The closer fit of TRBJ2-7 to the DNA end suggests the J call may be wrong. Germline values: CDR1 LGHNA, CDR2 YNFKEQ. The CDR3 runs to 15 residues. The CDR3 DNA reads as TGTGCCAGCAGCCAAGATCGGGGACTAGGCGACGAGCAGTACTTC. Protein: CASSQDRGLGDEQYF.

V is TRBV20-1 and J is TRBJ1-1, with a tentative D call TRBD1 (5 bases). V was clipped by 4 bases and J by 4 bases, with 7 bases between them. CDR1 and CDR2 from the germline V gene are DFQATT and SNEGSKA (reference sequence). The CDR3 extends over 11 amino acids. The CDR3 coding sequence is TGCAGTGCTAAGCAGGGCACTGAAGCTTTCTTT. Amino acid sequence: CSAKQGTEAFF.

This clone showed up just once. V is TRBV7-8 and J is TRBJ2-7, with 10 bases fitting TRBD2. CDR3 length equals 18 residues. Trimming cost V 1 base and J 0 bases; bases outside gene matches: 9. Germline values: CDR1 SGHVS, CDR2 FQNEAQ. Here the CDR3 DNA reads TGTGCCAGCAGCTTAGTTCCTAGCGGGGGACTGCACTCCTACGAGCAGTACTTC. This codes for CASSLVPSGGLHSYEQYF.

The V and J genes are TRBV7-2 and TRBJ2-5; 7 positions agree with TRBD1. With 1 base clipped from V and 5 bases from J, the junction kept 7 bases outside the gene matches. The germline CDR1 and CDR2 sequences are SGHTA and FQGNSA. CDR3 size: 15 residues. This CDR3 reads CASSLGKTGWETQYF. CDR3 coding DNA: TGTGCCAGCAGCTTAGGCAAGACAGGGTGGGAGACCCAGTACTTC.

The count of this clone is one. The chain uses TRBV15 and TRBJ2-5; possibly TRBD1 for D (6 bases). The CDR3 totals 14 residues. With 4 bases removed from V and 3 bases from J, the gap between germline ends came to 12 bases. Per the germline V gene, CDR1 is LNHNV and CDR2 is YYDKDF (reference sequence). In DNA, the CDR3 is TGTGCCACCAGCACGGTAGGGACAAAAGAGACCCAGTACTTC. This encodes CATSTVGTKETQYF.

The CDR3 sequence is CATSRDREYEQYF. The CDR3 bases are TGTGCCACCAGCAGAGATCGGGAGTACGAGCAGTACTTC. J is TRBJ2-7 and V is TRBV15; D is possibly TRBD2 (6 bases). Trimming took 0 bases from V and 4 from J, leaving 7 bases between them. The CDR3 has 13 residues. Looked up from germline, CDR1 is LNHNV and CDR2 is YYDKDF (reference sequence).

The CDR3 is CASSDSPSGSTDTQYF. DNA for the CDR3: TGTGCCAGCAGTGACTCGCCTAGCGGGAGCACAGATACGCAGTATTTT. The chain is built from TRBV6-4 and TRBJ2-3, with 8 bases identical to TRBD2. Germline assignment: CDR1 MRHNA and CDR2 SNTAGT. Trimming removed 0 bases from V and 0 bases from J; junction bases left unmatched: 2. The CDR3 is 16 residues long.

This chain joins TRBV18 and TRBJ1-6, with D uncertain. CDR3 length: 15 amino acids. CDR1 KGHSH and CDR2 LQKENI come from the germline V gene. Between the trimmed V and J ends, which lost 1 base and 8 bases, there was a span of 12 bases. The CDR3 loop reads CASSPRGRTDSPLHF. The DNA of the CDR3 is TGTGCCAGCTCACCACGAGGGCGGACGGATTCACCCCTCCACTTT. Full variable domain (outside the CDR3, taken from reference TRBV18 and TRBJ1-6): NAGVMQNPRHLVRRRGQEARLRCSPMKGHSHVYWYRQLPEEGLKFMVYLQKENIIDESGMPKERFSAEFPKEGPSILRIQQVVRGDSAAYFCASSPRGRTDSPLHFGNGTRLTVT.

Here the CDR3 DNA reads TGTGCCAGCAGCCCGGGACTAGCGGGGGCGTCGAACACCGGGGAGCTGTTTTTT. Translation: CASSPGLAGASNTGELFF. V usage is TRBV4-2 and J usage is TRBJ2-2; 14 bases line up with TRBD2. V shed 4 bases, J shed 0 bases, and the junction held 4 bases outside the gene matches. Germline V gene data show CDR1 as LGHNA and CDR2 as YNFKEQ. The CDR3 spans 18 residues.